The 15 T cell receptor beta chains below were found in one sample sequenced in a study of blood T cells in healthy people across ages. Primed by a sample-barcoded 5' primer and a J-beta primer mix, a second PCR proceeded for about 7 to 11 cycles. TCRdb independently ran MiXCR on the 5' RACE reads; one entry per CDR3 protein. The data hold about 800,000 distinct CDR3 sequences, with 35% to 50% observed a single time. The sequenced material came from blood. Receptors originate from an elderly man in good health.

The chain joins TRBV12-3 or TRBV12-4 to TRBJ1-2; 12 bases align to TRBD1. The V segment lost 0 bases and the J segment 8 bases; nucleotides outside the gene matches: 4. CDR3 length equals 15 residues. The CDR3 region is CASSLAGTGGLGYTF. The CDR3 DNA sequence: TGTGCCAGCAGTTTAGCTGGGACAGGGGGCTTAGGCTACACCTTC.

V gene TRBV9 combines with J gene TRBJ2-3; 13 bases are shared with TRBD2. J was trimmed by 2 bases and V by 4 bases; bases with no gene match: 7. This CDR3 contains 17 residues. Germline V lookup: CDR1 SGDLS, CDR2 YYNGEE. Here the CDR3 reads CASSQLTSGRPTDTQYF. The CDR3 DNA reads TGTGCCAGCAGCCAGCTGACTAGCGGGAGGCCCACAGATACGCAGTATTTT.

This clonotype was seen a few times. V gene TRBV13 combines with J gene TRBJ1-1; the D is unclear. The V end lost 8 bases, the J end lost 3 bases, and 7 bases lay between the germline ends. Germline V CDR1 and CDR2: PRHDT, FYEKMQ (reference sequence). This CDR3 has 11 amino acids. This CDR3 reads CASSVDTEAFF. In DNA form, the CDR3 reads TGTGCCAGCTCAGTAGACACTGAAGCTTTCTTT. The whole variable domain, remainder taken from reference TRBV13 and TRBJ1-1, is AAGVIQSPRHLIKEKRETATLKCYPIPRHDTVYWYQQGPGQDPQFLISFYEKMQSDKGSIPDRFSAQQFSDYHSELNMSSLELGDSALYFCASSVDTEAFFGQGTRLTVV.

The V and J genes are TRBV6-2 or TRBV6-3 and TRBJ2-4; 8 nucleotides match TRBD1. The J call is uncertain, as TRBJ2-7 better fits the DNA end. This CDR3 comprises 14 residues. Germline V gives CDR1 MNHEY, CDR2 SVGEGT. CDR3 in DNA: TGTGCCAGCAGTTACTTCGGACAGGGCTACGAGCAGTACTTC. Protein product: CASSYFGQGYEQYF.

The rearrangement uses TRBV21-1 and TRBJ1-4; the table's D call, TRBD1, has no DNA check behind it. TRBV21-1 is recorded as a pseudogene. This CDR3 has 16 residues. CDR3 bases: TGTGCCAGCACCCGGACCATAAGATACGCTAATGAAAAACTGTTTTTT. Translated: CASTRTIRYANEKLFF.

The sample holds a few counts of this clonotype. The genes are TRBV27 and TRBJ2-7; 7 nucleotides agree with TRBD1. The CDR3 runs 14 residues. CDR1 and CDR2 (germline): MNHEY, SMNVEV (reference sequence). Losses at the gene ends were 2 bases for V and 6 bases for J; bases not matched to a gene: 7. In nucleotides, the CDR3 is TGTGCCAGCAGTTTAACAGGGGTGTTGGCCGAGCAGTACTTC. Its translation: CASSLTGVLAEQYF.

This clonotype was seen only a few times. The chain links TRBV25-1 to TRBJ1-6, with a weak D call TRBD1 (5 bases). V lost 3 bases and J 10 bases, leaving 16 bases between the germline ends. CDR3 length: 15 residues. The germline CDR1 and CDR2 sequences are MGHDK and SYGVNS. In DNA, the CDR3 is TGTGCCAGCAGTGAGGGGCCTCCGAACGTGTCACCCCTCCACTTT. Translated, it gives CASSEGPPNVSPLHF.

V is TRBV7-9 and J is TRBJ1-2; the match to TRBD1 covers 7 bases. The CDR3 has 17 amino acids. Losses at the gene ends were 5 bases for V and 0 bases for J; bases not matched to a gene: 12. CDR1 and CDR2 (germline): SEHNR, FQNEAQ (reference sequence). Here the CDR3 reads CASSITSPTGTNYGYTF. The CDR3 DNA is TGTGCCAGCAGCATAACCAGCCCGACAGGGACTAACTATGGCTACACCTTC.

The chain has TRBV11-3 and TRBJ2-5; 7 nucleotides agree with TRBD2. The end of the DNA fits TRBJ2-7 better, so the J call may be wrong. Germline V gene sequence: CDR1 SGHNT, CDR2 YENEEA. The CDR3 has 13 amino acids. CDR3 loop: CASSPLGRDEQYF. CDR3 coding DNA: TGTGCCAGCAGCCCGTTGGGGAGGGACGAGCAGTACTTC.

The gene calls are TRBV7-3 and TRBJ1-2; 9 positions match TRBD1. From germline, CDR1 is SGHTA and CDR2 FQGTGA. V lost 5 bases to trimming and J lost 6 bases; unmatched junction nucleotides: 10. The CDR3 covers 15 residues. The CDR3 reads CASSLGRGQGNGYTF. CDR3 DNA: TGTGCCAGCAGCCTAGGCAGGGGACAGGGAAATGGCTACACCTTC.

This rearrangement joins TRBV5-6 to TRBJ2-7; D remains ambiguous. Trimming stripped 7 bases from V and 0 bases from J, with 11 bases between. CDR3 length: 13 amino acids. Germline V lookup: CDR1 SGHDT, CDR2 YYEEEE. The CDR3 spells CASHKQNSYEQYF. CDR3 in DNA: TGTGCCAGCCATAAACAGAACTCCTACGAGCAGTACTTC. Full variable domain (rest looked up from reference TRBV5-6 and TRBJ2-7): DAGVTQSPTHLIKTRGQQVTLRCSPKSGHDTVSWYQQALGQGPQFIFQYYEEEERQRGNFPDRFSGHQFPNYSSELNVNALLLGDSALYLCASHKQNSYEQYFGPGTRLTVT.

This clonotype showed up many times. The chain links TRBV12-3 or TRBV12-4 to TRBJ2-3, with no clear D. CDR3 length: 12 amino acids. V gave up 6 bases and J gave up 0 bases, with 4 bases separating them. The CDR3, as DNA: TGTGCCAGCAGACGTAGCACAGATACGCAGTATTTT. Encoded protein: CASRRSTDTQYF.

The J gene is TRBJ2-3, the V gene TRBV20-1, with D tentatively TRBD2 (5 bases). This CDR3 has 14 residues. Germline CDR1 DFQATT, CDR2 SNEGSKA (reference sequence). V lost 7 bases and J lost 4, with 18 bases in between. As DNA, the CDR3 is TGCAGTGGCGAATATAGCGTACATCCAGATACGCAGTATTTT. Amino acid sequence: CSGEYSVHPDTQYF.

V usage is TRBV24-1 and J usage is TRBJ1-5, with D hard to call. Germline assignment: CDR1 KGHDR and CDR2 SFDVKD. This CDR3 spans 12 amino acids. V dropped 9 bases and J dropped 15 bases, with 20 bases sitting between them. For the CDR3, the DNA is TGTGCCACCCCAAAAGCCCACGGAAAACGGCATTTT. Encoded protein: CATPKAHGKRHF.

This clonotype was seen more than once but under ten times. The V call is TRBV9, the J call TRBJ2-6, with 8 bases identical to TRBD2. The V segment lost 4 bases and the J segment 8 bases; nucleotides outside the gene matches: 17. This CDR3 has 18 amino acids. The germline V gene encodes CDR1 SGDLS and CDR2 YYNGEE. This CDR3 reads CASSFRGGDRGSTNVLTF. As DNA, the CDR3 is TGTGCCAGCAGCTTTCGGGGGGGGGACCGCGGATCCACCAACGTCCTGACTTTC.